This T cell receptor (beta chain) was identified in a study of long-term antiretroviral therapy in people with HIV. Notes on the study in general: Blood dates from the mid-2000s to the late 2010s, possibly under older ART regimens. Pre-ART clonal expansions dominated every time point's repertoire.

DNA was extracted from about 1-10 million thawed cryopreserved PBMC. For this clone: Its antigen remains unidentified.

Survey level was the resolution at which the v3.0 immunoSEQ assay ran. Sequencing was performed with immunoSEQ multiplex PCR; in TCRdb, only in-frame clones are kept and a portion is missing. There are roughly 38,000 clones in the sample; roughly four fifths occur only once, and around 14% lies in the top ten. The sequencing here drew on unsorted PBMCs, taken 0.3 years after starting antiretroviral therapy. This sequence originates from a man between 18 and 29 years old with HIV.

CDR3 protein: CASSREPGTGYEQYF. The CDR3 DNA follows: TGCGCCAGCAGCCGAGAACCCGGGACAGGGTACGAGCAGTACTTC. The chain uses TRBV4-1 and TRBJ2-7; 9 bases are shared with TRBD1. Per the germline V gene, CDR1 is MGHRA and CDR2 is YSYEKL. The CDR3 is 15 amino acids. Losses at the gene ends were 4 bases for V and 4 bases for J; bases not matched to a gene: 8.